This entry describes one T cell receptor (beta chain). Original processing notes: It was from reference gene primer amplification that nucleated cell counts were estimated. Only in-frame clones appear in the TCRdb table, and some are missing; sequencing was by immunoSEQ multiplex PCR. Clone size and the V and J calls come from that table; the DNA yielded D and trimming. This sample has 70,000 to 85,000 clones, with 65% to 85% found just once. These data are taken from a study of blood T cell repertoires in COVID-19. The wider study: Researchers got acute and convalescent COVID-19 samples from the United States, Italy and Spain. Nucleic acid was either cDNA or gDNA, and it came from T cells, B-cell-depleted T cells, or PBMCs.

Looked up from germline, CDR1 is SGHNT and CDR2 is YYREEE (reference sequence). The CDR3 extends over 13 amino acids. Trimming removed 4 bases at V and 8 bases at J, with 16 bases between. The sample consisted of peripheral blood. The V and J genes are TRBV5-4 and TRBJ2-7; D is possibly TRBD1 (6 bases). The clonotype was recovered from a man older than 75 with active or convalescent COVID-19. CDR3 nucleotides: TGTGCCAGCAGCCCCGGGACATCGAGGAAGCAGTACTTC. Protein: CASSPGTSRKQYF.